This T cell receptor (beta chain) was sequenced during a study of T-cell reconstitution after alpha-beta-depleted transplantation in children. General study findings and limits: It was reported that alpha-beta T cells came from several hundred expanded graft clones (about two months after transplant). When one year had passed after transplant, most T-cell counts and diversity came from newly produced T cells. The origin of high day-60 TCRbeta diversity in some patients lay in surviving recipient T cells and thymic progenitors.

In the case of this clonotype: As yet, its antigen is unknown.

Germline values: CDR1 DFQATT, CDR2 SNEGSKA (reference sequence). The CDR3 loop spans 14 amino acids. Trimming took off 1 base at V and 3 bases at J, with 11 bases between the two ends. Unique molecular identifiers were incorporated during preparation of the TCRbeta library. One entry per CDR3 protein results from TCRdb running MiXCR on the PCR reads. Among approximately 500,000 distinct CDR3 sequences listed, approximately 30% were seen once. Sequenced here: PBMCs, sampled before TCRalphabeta/CD19-depleted stem cell transplant. This rearrangement joins TRBV20-1 to TRBJ2-3; D uncertain. This receptor was obtained from a boy under two years old with Wiskott-Aldrich syndrome, due to receive a stem cell transplant. The CDR3 sequence is CSARVTASTDTQYF. The DNA for the CDR3 is TGCAGTGCTAGAGTAACAGCTAGTACAGATACGCAGTATTTT.